This T cell receptor (beta chain) was documented in a study of cytomegalovirus exposure and HLA in healthy donors. Findings of the study overall: The study put under 200 TCR beta chains on its list as cytomegalovirus-associated.

A remark on this clone: Its antigen is unknown.

CDR3 length: 15 amino acids. V was clipped by 5 bases and J by 3 bases; unmatched bases: 3. Germline V gene lookup returns CDR1 SGHTA and CDR2 FQGNSA. Vbeta (60) and Jbeta (13) primers were used in the PCR. TCRdb keeps only in-frame clones here, not all; method: immunoSEQ multiplex PCR. The sample consists of some 63,000 clones, about four fifths of them appearing once. Sequencing was carried out using PBMCs. The clonotype originates from a woman between 40 and 50 years old in good health and CMV-seronegative. The gene calls are TRBV7-2 and TRBJ2-1; 11 nucleotides agree with TRBD2. CDR3 residues: CASSITSGGYNEQFF. CDR3 DNA sequence: TGTGCCAGCAGCATAACTAGCGGGGGCTACAATGAGCAGTTCTTC.